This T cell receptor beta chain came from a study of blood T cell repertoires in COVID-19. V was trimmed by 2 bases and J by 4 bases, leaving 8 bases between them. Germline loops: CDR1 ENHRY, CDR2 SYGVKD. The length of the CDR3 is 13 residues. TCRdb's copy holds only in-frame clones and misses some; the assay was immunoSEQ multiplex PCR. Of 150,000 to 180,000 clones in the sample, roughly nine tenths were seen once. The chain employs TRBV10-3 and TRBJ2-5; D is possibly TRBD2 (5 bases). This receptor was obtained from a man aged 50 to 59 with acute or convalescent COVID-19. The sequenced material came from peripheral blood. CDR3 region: CAISEGLTETQYF. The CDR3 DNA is TGTGCCATCAGTGAGGGACTGACAGAGACCCAGTACTTC.